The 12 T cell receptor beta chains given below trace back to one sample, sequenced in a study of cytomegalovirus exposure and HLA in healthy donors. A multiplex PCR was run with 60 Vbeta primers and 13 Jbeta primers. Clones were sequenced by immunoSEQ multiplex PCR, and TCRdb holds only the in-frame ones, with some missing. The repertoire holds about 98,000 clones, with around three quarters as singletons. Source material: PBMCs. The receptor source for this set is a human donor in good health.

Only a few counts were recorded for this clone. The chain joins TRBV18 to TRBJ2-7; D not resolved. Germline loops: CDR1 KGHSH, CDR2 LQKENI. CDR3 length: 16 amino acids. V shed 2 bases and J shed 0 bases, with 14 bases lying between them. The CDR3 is CASSPRSIRPSYEQYF. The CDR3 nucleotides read TGTGCCAGCTCACCAAGGAGCATAAGGCCCTCCTACGAGCAGTACTTC.

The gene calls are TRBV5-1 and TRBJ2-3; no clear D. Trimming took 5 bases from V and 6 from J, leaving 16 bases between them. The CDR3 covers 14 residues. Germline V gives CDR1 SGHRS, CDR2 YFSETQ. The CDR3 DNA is TGCGCCAGCAGGATTGACACAGCATGGGATACGCAGTATTTT. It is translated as CASRIDTAWDTQYF. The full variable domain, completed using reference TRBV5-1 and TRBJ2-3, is KAGVTQTPRYLIKTRGQQVTLSCSPISGHRSVSWYQQTPGQGLQFLFEYFSETQRNKGNFPGRFSGRQFSNSRSEMNVSTLELGDSALYLCASRIDTAWDTQYFGPGTRLTVL.

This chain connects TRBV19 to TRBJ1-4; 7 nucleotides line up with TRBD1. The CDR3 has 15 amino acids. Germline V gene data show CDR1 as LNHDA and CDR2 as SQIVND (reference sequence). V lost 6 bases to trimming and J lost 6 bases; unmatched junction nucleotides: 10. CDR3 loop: CASRFIVGTDEKLFF. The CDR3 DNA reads TGTGCCAGTAGGTTTATAGTCGGGACAGATGAAAAACTGTTTTTT.

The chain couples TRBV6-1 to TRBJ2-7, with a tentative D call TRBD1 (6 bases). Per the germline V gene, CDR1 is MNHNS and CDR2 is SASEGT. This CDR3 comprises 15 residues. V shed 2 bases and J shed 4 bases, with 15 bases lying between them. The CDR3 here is CASSERWGRTYEQYF. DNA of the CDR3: TGTGCCAGCAGTGAACGCTGGGGGCGCACTTACGAGCAGTACTTC.

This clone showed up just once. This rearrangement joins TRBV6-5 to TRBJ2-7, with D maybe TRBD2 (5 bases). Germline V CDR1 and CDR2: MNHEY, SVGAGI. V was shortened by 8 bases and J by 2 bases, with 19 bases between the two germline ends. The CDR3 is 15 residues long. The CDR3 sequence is CASLRPTGITYEQYF. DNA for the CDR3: TGTGCCAGCTTGAGGCCCACGGGGATAACCTACGAGCAGTACTTC.

The CDR3 bases are TGTGCCAGCTCACCACTCCCGGCTAATGAAAAACTGTTTTTT. Translating it yields CASSPLPANEKLFF. J is TRBJ1-4 and V is TRBV18; D not resolved. The V gene lost 1 base and the J gene lost 3 bases, with 6 bases spanning the gap. The V gene's germline CDR1 is KGHSH and CDR2 LQKENI. The CDR3 extends over 14 amino acids.

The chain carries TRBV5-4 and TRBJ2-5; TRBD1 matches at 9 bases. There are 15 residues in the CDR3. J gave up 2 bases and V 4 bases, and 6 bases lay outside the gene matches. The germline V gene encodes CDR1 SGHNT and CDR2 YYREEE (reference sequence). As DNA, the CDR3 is TGTGCCAGCAGCCCATACGACAGGGGGCAAGAGACCCAGTACTTC. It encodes CASSPYDRGQETQYF.

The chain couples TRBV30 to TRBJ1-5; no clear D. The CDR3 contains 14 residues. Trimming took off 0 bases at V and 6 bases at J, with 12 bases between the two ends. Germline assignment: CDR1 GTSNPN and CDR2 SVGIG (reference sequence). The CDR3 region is CAWSVGRTSQPQHF. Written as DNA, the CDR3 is TGTGCCTGGAGTGTGGGGAGAACTAGTCAGCCCCAGCATTTT.

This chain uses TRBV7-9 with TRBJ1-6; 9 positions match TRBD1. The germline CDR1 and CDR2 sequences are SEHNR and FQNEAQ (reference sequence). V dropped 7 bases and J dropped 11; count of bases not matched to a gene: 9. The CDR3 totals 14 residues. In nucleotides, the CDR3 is TGTGCCAGCACCAGAGGGGACAGGGACGCACCCCTCCACTTT. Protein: CASTRGDRDAPLHF.

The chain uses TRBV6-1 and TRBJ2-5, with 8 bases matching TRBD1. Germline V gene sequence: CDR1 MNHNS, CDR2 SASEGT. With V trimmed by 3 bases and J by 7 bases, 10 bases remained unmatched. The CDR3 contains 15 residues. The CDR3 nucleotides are TGTGCCAGCAGTGAGATACCGGGACAGGCACGGACCCAGTACTTC. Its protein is CASSEIPGQARTQYF.

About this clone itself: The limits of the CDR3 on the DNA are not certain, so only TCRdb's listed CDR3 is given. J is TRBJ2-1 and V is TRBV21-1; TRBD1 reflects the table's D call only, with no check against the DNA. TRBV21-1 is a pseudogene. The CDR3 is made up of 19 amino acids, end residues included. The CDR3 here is CASSKVWGQGAISINEQFF.

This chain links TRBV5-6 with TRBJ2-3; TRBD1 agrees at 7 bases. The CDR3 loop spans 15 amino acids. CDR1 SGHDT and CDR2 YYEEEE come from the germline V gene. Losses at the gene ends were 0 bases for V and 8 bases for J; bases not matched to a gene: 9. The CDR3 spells CASSLVQGVRRTQYF. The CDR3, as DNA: TGTGCCAGCAGCTTGGTTCAGGGGGTTCGTCGTACGCAGTATTTT. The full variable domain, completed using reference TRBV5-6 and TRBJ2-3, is DAGVTQSPTHLIKTRGQQVTLRCSPKSGHDTVSWYQQALGQGPQFIFQYYEEEERQRGNFPDRFSGHQFPNYSSELNVNALLLGDSALYLCASSLVQGVRRTQYFGPGTRLTVL.